A selection of T cell receptor beta chains follows, all from one sample in a study of T cell changes during pregnancy in multiple sclerosis. Produced via immunoSEQ multiplex PCR; TCRdb's table is partial and in-frame only. The table shows about 42,000 clones, with around 89% occurring only once. Sequencing used CD4+ T cells from peripheral blood mononuclear cells, obtained in the second trimester of pregnancy. All receptors come from a female donor with multiple sclerosis, enrolled in a pregnancy study. The CDR3 runs from the conserved cysteine through the conserved F or W. D genes are given only for firm matches. Clone size is not always given. Where it is, it says once, few, many or a class for expanded clones.

CDR3nt,CDR3aa,v_gene,d_gene,j_gene,abundance
TGTGCCAGCAGCGCGCGGGACAGGGGTAACTACGAGCAGTACTTC,CASSARDRGNYEQYF,TRBV9,TRBD1,TRBJ2-7,NA
TGTGCCAGCAGCGGCAGGGGGCAAGGCTATGGCTACACCTTC,CASSGRGQGYGYTF,TRBV7-8,TRBD1,TRBJ1-2,once
TGTGCCAGCAGCTTAGTGCTAGCGGGAGTTAATGAGCAGTTCTTC,CASSLVLAGVNEQFF,TRBV13,TRBD2,TRBJ2-1,few
TGTGCCAGCAGTTTGGGGCCTGGACGGTTCAATAGCAATCAGCCCCAGCATTTT,CASSLGPGRFNSNQPQHF,TRBV28,NA,TRBJ1-5,NA
TGCAGCGTTGAAACAGATATCAACTCTGGGGCCAACGTCCTGACTTTC,CSVETDINSGANVLTF,TRBV29-1,NA,TRBJ2-6,few
TGTGCCAGCAGCTTAATTAGCGGAAGGGGCCCAGATACGCAGTATTTT,CASSLISGRGPDTQYF,TRBV7-2,NA,TRBJ2-3,once
TGTGCCAGCAGCTTTTCCATCATCCACACAGATACGCAGTATTTT,CASSFSIIHTDTQYF,TRBV5-5,NA,TRBJ2-3,NA
TGTGCCAGCAGCCGGACAGGAGGCACCGGGGAGCTGTTTTTT,CASSRTGGTGELFF,TRBV4-2,TRBD1,TRBJ2-2,NA
TGTGCCAGCAGCCAAGATTCTTTCGGCGGGAGCAAGTCTCTGCAGTTCTTC,CASSQDSFGGSKSLQFF,TRBV14,TRBD2,TRBJ2-1,NA
TGCGCCAGCAGCTCGGACAGGGCAGAGACCCAGTACTTC,CASSSDRAETQYF,TRBV5-1,TRBD1,TRBJ2-5,NA
TGTGCCAGTAGTATCACAGGATCCTACGAGCAGTACTTC,CASSITGSYEQYF,TRBV19,NA,TRBJ2-7,NA
TGCGCCAGCAGCTCGAGCCCGACTAGCGGGGAAGAGACCCAGTACTTC,CASSSSPTSGEETQYF,TRBV5-1,TRBD2,TRBJ2-5,NA
TGTGCCAGCAGTTACCCGGGAGGGGTAGAGCAGTACTTC,CASSYPGGVEQYF,TRBV28,TRBD2,TRBJ2-7,NA
TGTGCCAGCAGTCCCTTCACAGCGGTTAACACCGGGGAGCTGTTTTTT,CASSPFTAVNTGELFF,TRBV7-9,NA,TRBJ2-2,NA
TGTGCCAGCAGCTTAAAGGACTGCTACAATGAGCAGTTCTTC,CASSLKDCYNEQFF,TRBV7-3,NA,TRBJ2-1,NA
TGCGCCAGCAGCTTGGCAGGGGCTGGAAACACCATATATTTT,CASSLAGAGNTIYF,TRBV5-1,NA,TRBJ1-3,few
TGTGCCAGCAGCTACCGGACAGGAGCCTACAATGAGCAGTTCTTC,CASSYRTGAYNEQFF,TRBV11-3,TRBD1,TRBJ2-1,NA
TGTGCCAGAGGGACAGTTCCCAGCTCTCACAATGAGCAGTTCTTC,CARGTVPSSHNEQFF,TRBV27,TRBD1,TRBJ2-1,NA
TGTGCCAGCAATCTAGCGGGAGTTCCCGGGGAGCTGTTTTTT,CASNLAGVPGELFF,TRBV6-1,TRBD2,TRBJ2-2,few
TGTGCCAGCAGCTTTGGCGGGGCAGGCCCATTCACAGATACGCAGTATTTT,CASSFGGAGPFTDTQYF,TRBV7-9,NA,TRBJ2-3,NA
TGCGCCAGCAGCACAGACTCTGGAAACACCATATATTTT,CASSTDSGNTIYF,TRBV5-1,NA,TRBJ1-3,NA
TGTGCCAGCAGCTTGTATAGCGTTAGCCCGAACGAGCAGTACTTC,CASSLYSVSPNEQYF,TRBV5-4,NA,TRBJ2-7,once
TGTGCCATCAGTGAAGCGGGTCCCTATGGCTACACCTTC,CAISEAGPYGYTF,TRBV10-3,NA,TRBJ1-2,NA
TGTGCCAGCAGTAAACCTAAAAGCGGGACTAGCGGGAGTATCTACGAGCAGTACTTC,CASSKPKSGTSGSIYEQYF,TRBV2,TRBD2,TRBJ2-7,NA
TGCGCCAGCAGCTTGGTGGGCTTCACAGATACGCAGTATTTT,CASSLVGFTDTQYF,TRBV5-1,NA,TRBJ2-3,NA
TGTGCCAGCCTTAAACCACTGAAGACCTACGAGCAGTACTTC,CASLKPLKTYEQYF,TRBV6-1,NA,TRBJ2-7,NA
TGCAGTGCAGGGGGCGCGTGGTCCCAGCATTTT,CSAGGAWSQHF,TRBV20-1,TRBD1,TRBJ1-5,NA
TGTGCCAGCAGCTTGGGACAAATGAACACTGAAGCTTTCTTT,CASSLGQMNTEAFF,TRBV5-6,NA,TRBJ1-1,NA
TGTGCCATCAGTGGTCGGGAATTGAACACTGAAGCTTTCTTT,CAISGRELNTEAFF,TRBV10-3,NA,TRBJ1-1,NA
TGCGCCAGTCGGGGGGAGGCTGGGGCCAACGTCCTGACTTTC,CASRGEAGANVLTF,TRBV5-1,TRBD2,TRBJ2-6,NA
TGTGCCTGGAGTGTACTGGGACAGTACACCTTC,CAWSVLGQYTF,TRBV30,TRBD1,TRBJ1-2,NA
TGTGCCAGCAGTACACGAGAGACCCAGTACTTC,CASSTRETQYF,TRBV28,NA,TRBJ2-5,NA
TGTGCCAGCAGTGAATGGGCACCGACAGGGACCGCAGAGAATTCACCCCTCCACTTT,CASSEWAPTGTAENSPLHF,TRBV6-1,TRBD1,TRBJ1-6,NA
TGTGCCAGCAGGGTACCAGGGACAGGGGGCGGTGAGCAGTTCTTC,CASRVPGTGGGEQFF,TRBV2,TRBD1,TRBJ2-1,once
TGTGCCAGCAGTGAGGCCTTAGCGGGAGTGAATGAGCAGTTCTTC,CASSEALAGVNEQFF,TRBV25-1,TRBD2,TRBJ2-1,few
TGCGCCAGCAGCCCCGGACTAGCGGGAGGGCCCTACGAGCAGTACTTC,CASSPGLAGGPYEQYF,TRBV5-1,TRBD2,TRBJ2-7,NA
TGTGCCAGCAGCCAGCAGGGTAGCTCCTACAATGAGCAGTTCTTC,CASSQQGSSYNEQFF,TRBV14,NA,TRBJ2-1,NA
TGTGCCAGCAGCCGAAGCGGGGGACGAGATACGCAGTATTTT,CASSRSGGRDTQYF,TRBV7-3,TRBD2,TRBJ2-3,NA
TGTGCCAGTAGTATTGCGGGAGGGACCCCCGGGGAGACCCAGTACTTC,CASSIAGGTPGETQYF,TRBV19,TRBD2,TRBJ2-5,NA